Listed below are T cell receptor beta chains from one sample, sequenced in a study of blood T cell repertoires in COVID-19. The protocol was immunoSEQ multiplex PCR, while the TCRdb copy is restricted to in-frame clones and leaves out a portion. The table records over 200,000 clones, 65% to 90% of them present only once. Sequences were obtained from PBMCs or T cells enriched from blood (not recorded which). The receptors were gathered from a man aged 18 to 30 who had recovered from COVID-19. CDR3s include the opening cysteine and the closing phenylalanine or tryptophan. Fields, in order: clone size, J gene, V gene, D gene, CDR3 DNA, CDR3 protein. The D gene is left open where the match is weak. Where a row states a size, it is once, few, many or the class of an expanded clone; other rows omit it.

.	TRBJ2-3	TRBV5-1	.	TGCGCCAGCAGCCTAACTACAGGGTCAGGCACAGATACGCAGTATTTT	CASSLTTGSGTDTQYF
.	TRBJ2-7	TRBV28	TRBD1	TGTGCCAGCAGTTTAGCAGGGGGCCTTCGCTACGAGCAGTACTTC	CASSLAGGLRYEQYF
.	TRBJ1-4	TRBV7-9	.	TGTGCCAGCAGCTCATCGGCCCGGAGGGCTGGTGAAAAACTGTTTTTT	CASSSSARRAGEKLFF
.	TRBJ1-6	TRBV4-1	.	TGCGCCAGCAGCCAAGACCGCCCGGGGGAGCTTACTTCACCCCTCCACTTT	CASSQDRPGELTSPLHF
once	TRBJ1-2	TRBV7-3	.	TGTGCCAGCAGTCCCACAGGGTATGGGGGCTACACCTTC	CASSPTGYGGYTF
.	TRBJ1-1	TRBV6-5	.	TGTGCCAGCCGCAGTCACAGGGACACTGAAGCTTTCTTT	CASRSHRDTEAFF
.	TRBJ1-2	TRBV10-3	.	TGTGCCATCAGTGAGTCGGTTGGAGCAAACTATGGCTACACCTTC	CAISESVGANYGYTF
.	TRBJ2-7	TRBV2	TRBD2	TGTGCCAGCAGTGATGGGGGACTAGCGGGCTCCTACGAGCAGTACTTC	CASSDGGLAGSYEQYF
.	TRBJ2-7	TRBV6-5	.	TGTGCCAGCCGTTACAGCATCTACGAGCAGTACTTC	CASRYSIYEQYF
few	TRBJ1-5	TRBV21-1	.	TGTGCCAGCCGGGGCAATCAGCCCCAGCATTTT	CASRGNQPQHF
.	TRBJ2-6	TRBV7-6	TRBD2	TGTGCCAGCAGCCCCCTCAACGGGGGGGCTGGGGCCAACGTCCTGACTTTC	CASSPLNGGAGANVLTF
.	TRBJ2-1	TRBV10-2	.	TGCGCCAGCCGGGACAACTCCTACAATGAGCAGTTCTTC	CASRDNSYNEQFF
.	TRBJ1-2	TRBV14	.	TGTGCCAGCAGCCAAGGACATTTTCGCTACACCTTC	CASSQGHFRYTF
.	TRBJ2-2	TRBV29-1	TRBD1	TGCAGCGCCCTGTGGGTGACAGGGGAGAACACCGGGGAGCTGTTTTTT	CSALWVTGENTGELFF
.	TRBJ2-7	TRBV7-9	TRBD2	TGTGCCAGCAGCACAGGCGGACTAGCGGGAGTGGGTGAGCAGTACTTC	CASSTGGLAGVGEQYF
.	TRBJ2-5	TRBV28	.	TGTGCCAGCAGTTTATCAGCGGATTTCCAAGAGACCCAGTACTTC	CASSLSADFQETQYF
.	TRBJ1-1	TRBV30	.	TGTGCCTGGGTTCCCAGGGCCACTGAAGCTTTCTTT	CAWVPRATEAFF
few	TRBJ1-2	TRBV12-3/TRBV12-4	.	TGTGCCAGCAGTGGGGACTCTCACTATGGCTACACCTTC	CASSGDSHYGYTF
.	TRBJ1-2	TRBV25-1	.	TGTGCCAGCAGCCTGTCGGGGGCTAACTATGGCTACACCTTC	CASSLSGANYGYTF
.	TRBJ2-3	TRBV6-5	TRBD2	TGTGCCAGCAGACACCTCGGGGGGGCAGATACGCAGTATTTT	CASRHLGGADTQYF
.	TRBJ2-3	TRBV3-1/TRBV3-2	TRBD2	TGTGCCAGCAGCCATTACGCGGGGGGGACCGATACGCAGTATTTT	CASSHYAGGTDTQYF
.	TRBJ1-5	TRBV7-9	TRBD1	TGTGCCAGCAGCGACAGGGGAGTTAATCAGCCCCAGCATTTT	CASSDRGVNQPQHF
.	TRBJ1-6	TRBV5-1	.	TGCGCCAGCAGCTTGGTCGGTCTTGGTGGAGTTTCTGCACCCCTCCACTTT	CASSLVGLGGVSAPLHF
.	TRBJ2-7	TRBV4-1	.	TGCGCCAGCAGCCAAGATAGGGGCCTCAAGCAGTACTTC	CASSQDRGLKQYF
few	TRBJ1-2	TRBV3-1/TRBV3-2	.	TGTGCCAGCAGCGACTCACAGGGTTCTTGTACCTTC	CASSDSQGSCTF
.	TRBJ1-4	TRBV15	.	TGTGCCACCAGCAGTGGAGGGTCCGGAGAAAAACTGTTTTTT	CATSSGGSGEKLFF
.	TRBJ2-5	TRBV5-4	TRBD2	TGTGCCAGCAGCTTGTCGCGACTAGCGGGAGTTGGAGAGACCCAGTACTTC	CASSLSRLAGVGETQYF
.	TRBJ1-1	TRBV19	TRBD1	TGTGCCAGTAGTACACTACAGGGGCCTCGGAACACTGAAGCTTTCTTT	CASSTLQGPRNTEAFF
.	TRBJ1-2	TRBV3-1/TRBV3-2	TRBD1	TGTGCCAGCAGCCAAGATCACGGGGCAGGGGGGATTAATGGCTACACCTTC	CASSQDHGAGGINGYTF
.	TRBJ1-2	TRBV3-1/TRBV3-2	TRBD1	TGTGCCAGCAGCCAAGGACAGGGTCCGTACTATGGCTACACCTTC	CASSQGQGPYYGYTF
.	TRBJ2-3	TRBV4-1	.	TGCGCCAGCAGCCGGACTGGTTACACAGATACGCAGTATTTT	CASSRTGYTDTQYF
.	TRBJ1-6	TRBV19	TRBD1	TGTGCCAGTAGTATACCACCCCGACAGGGCTATAATTCACCCCTCCACTTT	CASSIPPRQGYNSPLHF
.	TRBJ2-7	TRBV11-3	TRBD2	TGTGCCAGCAGCTTAGAACGGGGCGGGAGGGGTTCCTACGAGCAGTACTTC	CASSLERGGRGSYEQYF